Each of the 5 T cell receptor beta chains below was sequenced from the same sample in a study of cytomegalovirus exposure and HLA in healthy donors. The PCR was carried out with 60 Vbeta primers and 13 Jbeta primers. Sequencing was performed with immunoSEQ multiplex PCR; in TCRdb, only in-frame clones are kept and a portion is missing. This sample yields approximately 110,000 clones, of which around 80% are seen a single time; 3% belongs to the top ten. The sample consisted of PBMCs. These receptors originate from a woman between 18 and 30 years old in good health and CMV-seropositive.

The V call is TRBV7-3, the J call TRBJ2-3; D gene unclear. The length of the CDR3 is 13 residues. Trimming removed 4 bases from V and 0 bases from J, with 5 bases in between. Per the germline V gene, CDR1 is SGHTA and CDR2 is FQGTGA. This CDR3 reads CASSSGSTDTQYF. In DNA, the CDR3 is TGTGCCAGCAGCTCGGGTAGCACAGATACGCAGTATTTT.

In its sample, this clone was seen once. The chain's CDR3 is CASSLPEAGANVLTF. The CDR3 DNA reads TGCGCCAGCAGCTTACCAGAAGCTGGGGCCAACGTCCTGACTTTC. The chain links TRBV5-1 to TRBJ2-6; the D is unclear. Trimming removed 2 bases at V and 2 bases at J, with 8 bases between. Germline-derived CDR1 and CDR2 are SGHRS and YFSETQ. The CDR3 runs 15 residues.

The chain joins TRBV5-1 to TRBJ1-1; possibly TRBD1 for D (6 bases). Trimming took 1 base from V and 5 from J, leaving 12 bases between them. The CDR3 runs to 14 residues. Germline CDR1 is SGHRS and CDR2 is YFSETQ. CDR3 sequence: CASSLNGQLTEAFF. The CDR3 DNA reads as TGCGCCAGCAGCTTGAATGGACAGCTTACTGAAGCTTTCTTT.

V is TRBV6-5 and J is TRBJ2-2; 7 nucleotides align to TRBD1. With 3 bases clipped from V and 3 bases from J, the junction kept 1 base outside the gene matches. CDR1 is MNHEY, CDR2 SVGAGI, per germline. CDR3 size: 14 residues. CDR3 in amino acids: CASSYTGDTGELFF. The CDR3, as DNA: TGTGCCAGCAGTTATACAGGGGACACCGGGGAGCTGTTTTTT.

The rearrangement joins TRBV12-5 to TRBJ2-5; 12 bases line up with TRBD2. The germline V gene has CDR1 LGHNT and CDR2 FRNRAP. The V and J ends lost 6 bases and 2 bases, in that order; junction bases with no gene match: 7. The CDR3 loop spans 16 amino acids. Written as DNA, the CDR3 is TGTGCTAGTGGCCTGACTAGCGGGAGACCTCAAGAGACCCAGTACTTC. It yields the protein CASGLTSGRPQETQYF.